This passage covers 9 T cell receptor beta chains from one sample sequenced in a study of Graves' ophthalmopathy and Graves' hyperthyroidism (dated by TCRdb to the late 2010s). Sequenced on an Illumina HiSeq 2000. For repertoire sequencing, the TCR beta CDR3 regions were amplified from RNA transcripts. HTBI primers and the Qiagen OneStep RT-PCR kit were used in a first-round RT-PCR, which was followed by a second-round multiplex PCR, size selection and purification. The raw public data were reprocessed by TCRdb itself: fastp quality trimming at Q25, MiXCR clonotype calling, in-frame beta chains only. When rows share a CDR3 protein, they turn into one entry using the most common DNA and genes. The sample contains around 15,000 distinct CDR3 sequences, 46% of them found a single time. 25% of the sample comes from the top ten. The sample was peripheral blood. The receptors here all came from a woman between 35 and 50 years old with stable Graves' hyperthyroidism. Donor details come from another sample of the same person, matched by shared clones.

This clonotype was seen ten or more times. The chain combines TRBV19 with TRBJ1-3; TRBD1 matches 7 bases. The trim removed 1 base at V and 0 bases at J, leaving 3 bases unmatched. The CDR3 is 16 amino acids. CDR1 and CDR2 from the germline V gene are LNHDA and SQIVND (reference sequence). The DNA of the CDR3 is TGTGCCAGTAGTATAGGGGACAGAACCTCTGGAAACACCATATATTTT. Translating gives CASSIGDRTSGNTIYF.

This clonotype was seen a handful of times. The V gene is TRBV6-6, the J gene TRBJ1-2; weak D call: TRBD1 (6 bases). Trimming stripped 8 bases from V and 0 bases from J, with 7 bases between. The germline V gene has CDR1 MNHNY and CDR2 SVGAGI (reference sequence). This CDR3 is built from 12 residues. The CDR3: CASWGPNYGYTF. For the CDR3, the DNA is TGTGCCAGCTGGGGGCCTAACTATGGCTACACCTTC.

This clonotype rates as medium-sized (0.01 to 0.1%). The chain carries TRBV10-3 and TRBJ1-3; TRBD1 aligns across 10 bases. The germline V gene has CDR1 ENHRY and CDR2 SYGVKD. The length of the CDR3 is 16 residues. With V trimmed by 3 bases and J by 4 bases, 6 bases remained unmatched. For the CDR3, the DNA is TGTGCCATCAGTGAAGCCGGGACAGGGGCCGGAAACACCATATATTTT. Its protein is CAISEAGTGAGNTIYF.

For this clonotype: Possible read error: a much larger clone is one base away. The chain recombines TRBV5-1 with TRBJ2-7; D is uncertain. The CDR3 runs 15 residues. From germline, CDR1 is SGHRS and CDR2 YFSETQ. V was shortened by 4 bases and J by 5 bases, with 19 bases between the two germline ends. For the CDR3, the DNA is TGCGCCAGCAGCCCCGACCCCCCGAGGTACCACGAGCAGTACTTC. Translated: CASSPDPPRYHEQYF.

The rearrangement links TRBV5-4 to TRBJ2-7, with TRBD1 matching 7 bases. V lost 0 bases and J lost 7; bases outside the gene matches: 4. Germline CDR1 SGHNT, CDR2 YYREEE (reference sequence). The CDR3 runs to 13 residues. In DNA, the CDR3 is TGTGCCAGCAGCTTGGTCAGGGGGAGTGAGCAGTACTTC. This encodes CASSLVRGSEQYF.

This clonotype is termed medium-sized. The gene calls are TRBV2 and TRBJ2-7, with 9 bases matching TRBD1. The V and J ends lost 7 bases and 5 bases, in that order; junction bases with no gene match: 9. Germline lookup yields CDR1 SNHLY and CDR2 FYNNEI. This CDR3 spans 14 amino acids. The CDR3 sequence: CASKFGTGPDEQYF. The CDR3 DNA reads TGTGCCAGCAAATTTGGGACAGGGCCGGACGAGCAGTACTTC. Based on the CDR3 plus reference TRBV2 and TRBJ2-7, the full variable domain is EPEVTQTPSHQVTQMGQEVILRCVPISNHLYFYWYRQILGQKVEFLVSFYNNEISEKSEIFDDQFSVERPDGSNFTLKIRSTKLEDSAMYFCASKFGTGPDEQYFGPGTRLTVT.

This clonotype was seen at least ten times. The chain is built from TRBV9 and TRBJ2-5; 10 nucleotides agree with TRBD2. Trimming removed 4 bases from V and 8 bases from J; junction bases left unmatched: 8. CDR1 and CDR2 (germline): SGDLS, YYNGEE. The CDR3 is 14 amino acids. The CDR3 is CASSPGERGGTQYF. Written as DNA, the CDR3 is TGTGCCAGCAGCCCAGGGGAGCGGGGGGGTACCCAGTACTTC.

By share, this clonotype counts as medium-sized. The chain couples TRBV7-8 to TRBJ1-6; D is uncertain. Deletions cut 1 base from V and 9 bases from J, with 19 bases between. CDR1 SGHVS and CDR2 FQNEAQ come from the germline V gene. The CDR3 contains 17 residues. CDR3 DNA sequence: TGTGCCAGCAGCTTAGTCTCGAGGGCAAGGAGAAGTTCACCCCTCCACTTT. Protein: CASSLVSRARRSSPLHF. Full variable domain (remainder filled in from reference TRBV7-8 and TRBJ1-6): GAGVSQSPRYKVAKRGQDVALRCDPISGHVSLFWYQQALGQGPEFLTYFQNEAQLDKSGLPSDRFFAERPEGSVSTLKIQRTQQEDSAVYLCASSLVSRARRSSPLHFGNGTRLTVT.

This clonotype was counted between two and nine times. The genes are TRBV6-2 or TRBV6-3 and TRBJ2-3; 10 bases fit TRBD2. The J segment lost 3 bases and the V segment lost 7 bases, leaving 7 bases of the junction unmatched. The CDR3 runs 15 residues. Looked up from germline, CDR1 is MNHEY and CDR2 is SVGEGT. The CDR3 region has the DNA TGTGCCAGCAAGCCCGGGACTAGCGAGACAGATACGCAGTATTTT. The encoded protein is CASKPGTSETDTQYF.